A few counts support the clone carrying this T cell receptor (beta chain). What it recognizes is unknown. This specimen belongs to a study of human T cells and chemical hapten exposure. In the study overall: Doses of diphenylcyclopropenone went to the patients' scalps weekly throughout the approximately 25-week study. Per-sample TCR yield variability stemmed mainly from small pooled library volume differences. Patch tests delivered 0.01% DPC to the upper back and were evaluated at 6 days.

Described time point: patch test 1, 2 weeks after DPC sensitization. The treatment was: therapeutic diphenylcyclopropenone sensitization with weekly scalp DPC. V lost 4 bases and J lost 2, with 13 bases in between. From germline, CDR1 is SGHKS and CDR2 YYEKEE (reference sequence). The CDR3 length is 15 residues. General study results and limits: Donor immune responses may differ from healthy people's, since all donors had alopecia.

TCRdb analysed the RACE reads with MiXCR anew, one entry per CDR3 protein. The sample holds 90,000 to 120,000 distinct CDR3 sequences, approximately 10% seen once. This clonotype originated in a woman between 40 and 55 years old with alopecia areata. Some clones in this sample may be carry-over from other donors' samples. The rearrangement uses TRBV5-5 and TRBJ1-3, with D perhaps TRBD1 (5 bases). The sequencing used whole blood, collected in connection with sensitization to the hapten diphenylcyclopropenone (DPC). The CDR3: CASSKERGTGNTIYF. In DNA, the CDR3 is TGTGCCAGCAGCAAGGAGAGGGGTACTGGAAACACCATATATTTT.